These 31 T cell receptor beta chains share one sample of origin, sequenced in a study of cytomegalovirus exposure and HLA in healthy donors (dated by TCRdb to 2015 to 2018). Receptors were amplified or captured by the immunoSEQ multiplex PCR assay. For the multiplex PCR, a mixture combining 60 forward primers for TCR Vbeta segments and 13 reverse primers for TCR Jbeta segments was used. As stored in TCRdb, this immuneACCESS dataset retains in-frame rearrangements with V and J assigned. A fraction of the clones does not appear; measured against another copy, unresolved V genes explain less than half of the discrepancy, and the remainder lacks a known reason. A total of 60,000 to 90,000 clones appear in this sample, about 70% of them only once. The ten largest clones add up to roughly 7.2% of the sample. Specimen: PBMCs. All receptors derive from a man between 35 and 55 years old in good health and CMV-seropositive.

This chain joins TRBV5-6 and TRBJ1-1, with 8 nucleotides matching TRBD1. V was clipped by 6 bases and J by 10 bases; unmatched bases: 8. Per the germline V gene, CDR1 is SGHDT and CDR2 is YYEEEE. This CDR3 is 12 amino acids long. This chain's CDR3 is CASTTGGRGAFF. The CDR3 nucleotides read TGTGCCAGCACTACAGGGGGTCGCGGAGCTTTCTTT. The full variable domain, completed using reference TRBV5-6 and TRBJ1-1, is DAGVTQSPTHLIKTRGQQVTLRCSPKSGHDTVSWYQQALGQGPQFIFQYYEEEERQRGNFPDRFSGHQFPNYSSELNVNALLLGDSALYLCASTTGGRGAFFGQGTRLTVV.

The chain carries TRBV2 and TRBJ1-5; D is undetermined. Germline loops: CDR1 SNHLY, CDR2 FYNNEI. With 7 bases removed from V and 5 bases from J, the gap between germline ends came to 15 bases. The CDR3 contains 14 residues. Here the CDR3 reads CASKGFGQDQPQHF. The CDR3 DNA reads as TGTGCCAGCAAAGGTTTTGGGCAGGATCAGCCCCAGCATTTT.

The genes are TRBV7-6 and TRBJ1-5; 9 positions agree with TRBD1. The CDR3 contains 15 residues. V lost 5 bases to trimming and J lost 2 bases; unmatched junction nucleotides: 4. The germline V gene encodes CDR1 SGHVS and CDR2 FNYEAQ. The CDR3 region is CASSPGQGGNQPQHF. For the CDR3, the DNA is TGTGCCAGCAGCCCGGGACAGGGCGGCAATCAGCCCCAGCATTTT.

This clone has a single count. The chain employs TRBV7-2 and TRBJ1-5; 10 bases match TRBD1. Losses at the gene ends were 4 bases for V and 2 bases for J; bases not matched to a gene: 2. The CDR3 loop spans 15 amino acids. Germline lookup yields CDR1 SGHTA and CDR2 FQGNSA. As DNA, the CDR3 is TGTGCCAGCAGCTCAGGACAGGGGGGCAATCAGCCCCAGCATTTT. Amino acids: CASSSGQGGNQPQHF.

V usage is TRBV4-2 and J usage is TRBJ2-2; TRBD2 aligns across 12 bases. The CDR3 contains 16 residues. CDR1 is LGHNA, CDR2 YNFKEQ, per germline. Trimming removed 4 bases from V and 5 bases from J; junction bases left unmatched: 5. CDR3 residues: CASSRKLAGGTGELFF. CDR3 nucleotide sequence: TGTGCCAGCAGCCGGAAACTAGCGGGGGGTACCGGGGAGCTGTTTTTT.

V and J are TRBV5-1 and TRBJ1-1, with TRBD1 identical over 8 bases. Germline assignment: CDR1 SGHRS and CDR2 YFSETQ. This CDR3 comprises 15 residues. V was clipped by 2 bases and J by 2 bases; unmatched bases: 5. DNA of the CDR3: TGCGCCAGCAGCTTTGGCGGGACAGGAAACACTGAAGCTTTCTTT. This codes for CASSFGGTGNTEAFF.

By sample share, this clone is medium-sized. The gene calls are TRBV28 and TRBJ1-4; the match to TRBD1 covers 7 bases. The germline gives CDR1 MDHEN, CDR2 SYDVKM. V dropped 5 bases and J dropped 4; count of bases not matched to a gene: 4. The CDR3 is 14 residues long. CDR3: CASSRGQLNEKLFF. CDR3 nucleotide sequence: TGTGCCAGCAGTCGGGGACAGCTTAATGAAAAACTGTTTTTT.

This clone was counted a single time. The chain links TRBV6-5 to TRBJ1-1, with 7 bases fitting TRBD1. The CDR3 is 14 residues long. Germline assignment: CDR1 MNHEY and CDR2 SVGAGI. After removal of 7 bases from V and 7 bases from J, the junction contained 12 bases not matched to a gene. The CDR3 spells CASKLNTDRIEAFF. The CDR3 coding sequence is TGTGCCAGCAAACTTAATACGGACAGGATTGAAGCTTTCTTT.

Here the CDR3 DNA reads TGTGCCAGCTTGAGAGACACATACCACGAGCAGTACTTC. This gives the protein CASLRDTYHEQYF. The chain is built from TRBV11-2 and TRBJ2-7; the D is unclear. The length of the CDR3 is 13 residues. V lost 8 bases and J lost 5, with 16 bases in between. Germline V CDR1 and CDR2: SGHAT, FQNNGV. The full variable domain, with the rest looked up from reference TRBV11-2 and TRBJ2-7, is EAGVAQSPRYKIIEKRQSVAFWCNPISGHATLYWYQQILGQGPKLLIQFQNNGVVDDSQLPKDRFSAERLKGVDSTLKIQPAKLEDSAVYLCASLRDTYHEQYFGPGTRLTVT.

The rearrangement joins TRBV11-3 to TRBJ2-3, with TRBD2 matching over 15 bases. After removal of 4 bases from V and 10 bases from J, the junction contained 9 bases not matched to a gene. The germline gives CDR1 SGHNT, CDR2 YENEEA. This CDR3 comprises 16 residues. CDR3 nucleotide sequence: TGTGCCAGCAGCTCGGGACTAGCGGGAGGCCCCGGAGCGCAGTATTTT. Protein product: CASSSGLAGGPGAQYF.

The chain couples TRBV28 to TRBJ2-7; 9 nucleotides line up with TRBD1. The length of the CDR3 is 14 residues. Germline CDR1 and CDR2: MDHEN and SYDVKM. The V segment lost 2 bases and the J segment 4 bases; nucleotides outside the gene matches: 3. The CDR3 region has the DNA TGTGCCAGCAGTTTAGCGGGACAGGGTTACGAGCAGTACTTC. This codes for CASSLAGQGYEQYF.

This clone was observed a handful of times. DNA for the CDR3: TGTGCCAGCAGTGACGGTAATGAAAAACTGTTTTTT. It translates to CASSDGNEKLFF. The rearrangement joins TRBV2 to TRBJ1-4; D call uncertain. The V and J ends lost 3 bases and 4 bases respectively, with 3 bases between them. The CDR3 extends over 12 amino acids. Per the germline V gene, CDR1 is SNHLY and CDR2 is FYNNEI.

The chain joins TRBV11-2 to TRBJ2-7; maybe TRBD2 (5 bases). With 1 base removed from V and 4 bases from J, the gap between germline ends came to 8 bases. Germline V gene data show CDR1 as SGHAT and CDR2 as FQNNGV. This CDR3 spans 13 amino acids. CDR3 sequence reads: CASSLAGRYEQYF. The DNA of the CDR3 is TGTGCCAGCAGCTTAGCGGGGAGATACGAGCAGTACTTC.

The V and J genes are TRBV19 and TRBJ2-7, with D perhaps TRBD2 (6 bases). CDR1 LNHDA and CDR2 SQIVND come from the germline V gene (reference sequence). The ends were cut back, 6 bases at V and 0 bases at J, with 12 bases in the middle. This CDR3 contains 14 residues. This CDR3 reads CASSPGLLSYEQYF. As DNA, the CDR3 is TGTGCCAGTAGCCCGGGACTCCTCTCCTACGAGCAGTACTTC.

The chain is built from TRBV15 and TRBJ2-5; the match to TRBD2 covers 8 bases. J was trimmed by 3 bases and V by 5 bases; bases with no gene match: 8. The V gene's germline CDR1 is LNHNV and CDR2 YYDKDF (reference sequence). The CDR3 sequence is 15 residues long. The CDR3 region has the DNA TGTGCCACCAGCCTACCGGACGGGGGGGAAGAGACCCAGTACTTC. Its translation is CATSLPDGGEETQYF. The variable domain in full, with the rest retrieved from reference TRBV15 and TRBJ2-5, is DAMVIQNPRYQVTQFGKPVTLSCSQTLNHNVMYWYQQKSSQAPKLLFHYYDKDFNNEADTPDNFQSRRPNTSFCFLDIRSPGLGDTAMYLCATSLPDGGEETQYFGPGTRLLVL.

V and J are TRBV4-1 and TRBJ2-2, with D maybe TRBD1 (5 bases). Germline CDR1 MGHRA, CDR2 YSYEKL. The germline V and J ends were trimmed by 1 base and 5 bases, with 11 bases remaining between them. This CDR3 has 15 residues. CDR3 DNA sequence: TGCGCCAGCAGCCAAGTAGGCAGGGTAACCGGGGAGCTGTTTTTT. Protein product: CASSQVGRVTGELFF.

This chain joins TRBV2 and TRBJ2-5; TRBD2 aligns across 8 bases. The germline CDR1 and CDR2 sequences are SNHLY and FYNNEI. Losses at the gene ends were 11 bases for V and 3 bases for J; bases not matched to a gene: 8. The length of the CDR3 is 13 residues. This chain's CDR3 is CAGGGLAEETQYF. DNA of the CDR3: TGTGCCGGGGGCGGACTAGCAGAAGAGACCCAGTACTTC.

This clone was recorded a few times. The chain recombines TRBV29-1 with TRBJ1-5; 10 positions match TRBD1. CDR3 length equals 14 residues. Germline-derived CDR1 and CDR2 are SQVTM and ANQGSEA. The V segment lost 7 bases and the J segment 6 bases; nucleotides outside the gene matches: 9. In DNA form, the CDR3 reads TGCAGCGCTTCCGGGACAGGGGACGGTCAGCCCCAGCATTTT. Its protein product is CSASGTGDGQPQHF.

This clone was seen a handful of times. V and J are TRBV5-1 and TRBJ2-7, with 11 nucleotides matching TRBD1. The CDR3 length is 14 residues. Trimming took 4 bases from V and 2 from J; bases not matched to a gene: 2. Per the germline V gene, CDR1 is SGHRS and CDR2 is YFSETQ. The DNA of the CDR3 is TGCGCCAGCAGCCCGGGACAGGGGGCCTACGAGCAGTACTTC. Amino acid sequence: CASSPGQGAYEQYF.

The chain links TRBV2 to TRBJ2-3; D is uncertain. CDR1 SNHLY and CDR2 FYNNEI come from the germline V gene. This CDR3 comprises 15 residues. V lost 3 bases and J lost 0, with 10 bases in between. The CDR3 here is CASSERPSSTDTQYF. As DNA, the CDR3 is TGTGCCAGCAGTGAGCGGCCCTCTAGCACAGATACGCAGTATTTT. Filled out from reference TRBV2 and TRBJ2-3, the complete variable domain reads EPEVTQTPSHQVTQMGQEVILRCVPISNHLYFYWYRQILGQKVEFLVSFYNNEISEKSEIFDDQFSVERPDGSNFTLKIRSTKLEDSAMYFCASSERPSSTDTQYFGPGTRLTVL.

The CDR3 region has the DNA TGTGCCAGCAGTCCCAGACGCGGGGCGGAGTGGGGAGCTTTCTTT. Its protein product is CASSPRRGAEWGAFF. The chain links TRBV6-6 to TRBJ1-1, with D perhaps matching TRBD1 (5 bases). The CDR3 is 15 amino acids. The germline CDR1 and CDR2 sequences are MNHNY and SVGAGI (reference sequence). V lost 5 bases and J lost 10, with 23 bases in between.

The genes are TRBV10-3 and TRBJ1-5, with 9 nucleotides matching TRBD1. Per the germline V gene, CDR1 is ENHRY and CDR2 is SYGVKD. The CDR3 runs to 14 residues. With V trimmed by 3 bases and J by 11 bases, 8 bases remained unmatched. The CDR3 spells CAISDGTGRGAQHF. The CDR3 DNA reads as TGTGCCATCAGTGACGGGACAGGGCGGGGGGCCCAGCATTTT.

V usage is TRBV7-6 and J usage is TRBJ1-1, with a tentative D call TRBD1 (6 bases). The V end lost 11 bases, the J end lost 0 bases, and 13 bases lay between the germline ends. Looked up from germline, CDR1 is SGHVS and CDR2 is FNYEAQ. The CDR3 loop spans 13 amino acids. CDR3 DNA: TGTGCCTCCCAGGGGAGCATGAACACTGAAGCTTTCTTT. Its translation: CASQGSMNTEAFF.

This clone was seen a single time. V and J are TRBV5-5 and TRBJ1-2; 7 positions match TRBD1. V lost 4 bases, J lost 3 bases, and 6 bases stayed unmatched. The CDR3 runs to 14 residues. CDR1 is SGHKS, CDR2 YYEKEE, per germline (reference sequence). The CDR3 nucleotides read TGTGCCAGCAGCCCCGGACAGGTAGACTATGGCTACACCTTC. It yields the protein CASSPGQVDYGYTF.

CDR3 bases: TGTGCCAGCAGCCCCATAGGGGGGGCCCTCCGAACTGAAGCTTTCTTT. Protein product: CASSPIGGALRTEAFF. The chain couples TRBV9 to TRBJ1-1; a weak D match, TRBD1 (6 bases). The CDR3 consists of 16 residues. The germline V and J ends were trimmed by 4 bases and 5 bases, with 21 bases remaining between them. Germline V CDR1 and CDR2: SGDLS, YYNGEE.

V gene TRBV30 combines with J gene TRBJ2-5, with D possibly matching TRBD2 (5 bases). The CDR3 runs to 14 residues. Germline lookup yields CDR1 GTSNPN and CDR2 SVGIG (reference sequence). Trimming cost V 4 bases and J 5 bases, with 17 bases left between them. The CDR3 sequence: CAWTEASSAETQYF. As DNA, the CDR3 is TGTGCCTGGACTGAGGCTAGCTCGGCGGAGACCCAGTACTTC.

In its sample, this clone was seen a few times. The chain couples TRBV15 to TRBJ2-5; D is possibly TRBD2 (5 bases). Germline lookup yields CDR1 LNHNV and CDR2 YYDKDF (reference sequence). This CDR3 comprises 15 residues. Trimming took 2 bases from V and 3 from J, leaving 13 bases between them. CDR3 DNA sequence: TGTGCCACCAGCAGACTCACATCGACTAAAGAGACCCAGTACTTC. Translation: CATSRLTSTKETQYF.

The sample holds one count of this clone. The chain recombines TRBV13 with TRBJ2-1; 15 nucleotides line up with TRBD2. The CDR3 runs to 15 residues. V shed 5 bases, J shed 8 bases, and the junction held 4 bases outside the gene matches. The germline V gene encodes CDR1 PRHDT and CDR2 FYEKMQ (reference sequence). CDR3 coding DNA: TGTGCCAGCAGCAGCGGACTAGCGGGGGGGGATGAGCAGTTCTTC. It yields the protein CASSSGLAGGDEQFF. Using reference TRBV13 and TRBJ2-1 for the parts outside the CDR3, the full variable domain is AAGVIQSPRHLIKEKRETATLKCYPIPRHDTVYWYQQGPGQDPQFLISFYEKMQSDKGSIPDRFSAQQFSDYHSELNMSSLELGDSALYFCASSSGLAGGDEQFFGPGTRLTVL.

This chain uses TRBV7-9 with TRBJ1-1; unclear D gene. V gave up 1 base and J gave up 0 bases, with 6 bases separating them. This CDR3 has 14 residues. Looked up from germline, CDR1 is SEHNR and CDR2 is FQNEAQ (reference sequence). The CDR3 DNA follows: TGTGCCAGCAGCTTAGATACAGTGAACACTGAAGCTTTCTTT. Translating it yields CASSLDTVNTEAFF.

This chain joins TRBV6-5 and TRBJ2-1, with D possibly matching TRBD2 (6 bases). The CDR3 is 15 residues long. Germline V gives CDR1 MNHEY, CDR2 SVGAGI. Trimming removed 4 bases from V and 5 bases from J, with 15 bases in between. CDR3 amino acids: CASSSAAGYDNEQFF. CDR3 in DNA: TGTGCCAGCAGTTCCGCTGCGGGATACGACAATGAGCAGTTCTTC.

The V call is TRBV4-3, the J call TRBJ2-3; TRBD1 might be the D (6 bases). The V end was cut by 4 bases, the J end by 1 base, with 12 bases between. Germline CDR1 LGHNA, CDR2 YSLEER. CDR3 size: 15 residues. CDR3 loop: CASSPRTERTDTQYF. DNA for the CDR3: TGCGCCAGCAGCCCCCGGACAGAACGCACAGATACGCAGTATTTT.